The rows below give T cell receptor beta chains drawn from one sample of a study of graft-versus-host responses after intestinal transplantation. Antigens for these TCRs are unknown. Libraries were prepared by immunoSEQ multiplex PCR; TCRdb keeps only in-frame clonotypes and omits some of them. The data show approximately 130,000 clones, about 92% seen once. Source: unstimulated CD4+ T cells sorted from spleen or lymph node cells, taken before intestinal transplant. These receptor sequences come from a human donor who received an intestinal transplant. The CDR3 runs from the conserved cysteine through the conserved F or W. The D gene is left open where the match is weak. Size is omitted from some rows. Given values are once, few, many or a class for expanded clones.

V	size	J	D	CDR3	DNA
TRBV12-5	.	TRBJ2-3	.	CASGLTDTQYF	TGTGCTAGTGGTTTGACAGATACGCAGTATTTT
TRBV5-6	.	TRBJ2-7	TRBD2	CASSLGGGTRVYEQYF	TGTGCCAGCAGCTTGGGGGGCGGGACTAGGGTGTACGAGCAGTACTTC
TRBV7-2	.	TRBJ2-2	.	CASSLEQAVTGELFF	TGTGCCAGCAGCTTAGAGCAAGCGGTCACCGGGGAGCTGTTTTTT
TRBV19	.	TRBJ1-2	TRBD1	CASRNLGDSYGYTF	TGTGCCAGTAGGAATCTCGGGGACAGCTATGGCTACACCTTC
TRBV18	.	TRBJ1-1	TRBD1	CATQRERQGAQAFF	TGTGCCACCCAACGGGAGAGACAGGGCGCCCAAGCTTTCTTT
TRBV6-1	.	TRBJ1-3	.	CASRATAGNTIYF	TGTGCCAGCCGGGCTACAGCCGGAAACACCATATATTTT
TRBV7-2	once	TRBJ2-1	.	CASSFNEQFF	TGTGCCAGCAGCTTCAATGAGCAGTTCTTC
TRBV7-3	.	TRBJ2-3	.	CASSLEPRIDTQYF	TGTGCCAGCAGCTTGGAACCCAGAATAGATACGCAGTATTTT
TRBV19	.	TRBJ2-1	.	CASSPRRQHEQFF	TGTGCCAGTAGTCCCCGAAGACAGCATGAGCAGTTCTTC
TRBV5-1	.	TRBJ2-1	TRBD2	CASSPGTSGGVLFF	TGCGCCAGCAGCCCAGGGACTAGCGGGGGGGTCTTGTTCTTC
TRBV7-9	.	TRBJ1-4	TRBD1	CASSFPSGGVDEKLFF	TGTGCCAGCAGCTTTCCCTCAGGGGGCGTCGATGAAAAACTGTTTTTT
TRBV5-1	.	TRBJ1-6	.	CASSLDRFVRNSPLHF	TGCGCCAGCAGCTTGGACCGCTTCGTACGGAATTCACCCCTCCACTTT
TRBV18	.	TRBJ2-3	TRBD1	CASSPTGGDTQYF	TGTGCCAGCTCACCAACAGGGGGAGATACGCAGTATTTT
TRBV15	.	TRBJ1-5	.	CATSRRLQDQPQHF	TGTGCCACCAGCAGACGCCTTCAGGATCAGCCCCAGCATTTT
TRBV7-9	.	TRBJ1-1	.	CASSLEGSVGGTEAFF	TGTGCCAGCAGCTTAGAGGGGTCGGTGGGGGGGACTGAAGCTTTCTTT
TRBV11-2	.	TRBJ1-6	TRBD1	CASSQRQGLSSYNSPLHF	TGTGCCAGCAGCCAAAGACAGGGGCTAAGCTCCTATAATTCACCCCTCCACTTT
TRBV6-5	.	TRBJ2-7	.	CASTGGVSYEQYF	TGTGCCAGCACTGGCGGGGTCTCCTACGAGCAGTACTTC
TRBV7-9	.	TRBJ2-3	.	CATTRSSTDTQYF	TGTGCCACGACCCGGTCTAGCACAGATACGCAGTATTTT
TRBV6-1	.	TRBJ1-2	.	CASYAPYGYTF	TGTGCCAGCTACGCACCATATGGCTACACCTTC
TRBV6-5	.	TRBJ1-2	.	CASSYSGGIDGYTF	TGTGCCAGCAGTTACTCCGGGGGAATCGATGGCTACACCTTC
TRBV6-1	.	TRBJ1-2	.	CASSEALGSYTF	TGTGCCAGCAGTGAGGCACTCGGGAGCTACACCTTC
TRBV19	once	TRBJ1-2	.	CASRSPYGYTF	TGTGCCAGTCGCAGTCCCTATGGCTACACCTTC
TRBV10-2	once	TRBJ2-2	.	CASSDPGTNTGELFF	TGCGCCAGCAGTGACCCCGGGACGAACACCGGGGAGCTGTTTTTT
TRBV4-1	.	TRBJ2-5	.	CASSQDPYQETQYF	TGCGCCAGCAGCCAGGACCCGTACCAAGAGACCCAGTACTTC
TRBV6-5	.	TRBJ1-1	.	CASSYVANTEAFF	TGTGCCAGCAGTTACGTCGCGAACACTGAAGCTTTCTTT
TRBV9	.	TRBJ2-1	TRBD1	CASSTNRGRKINEQFF	TGTGCCAGCAGTACTAACAGGGGGCGCAAGATCAATGAGCAGTTCTTC
TRBV5-1	.	TRBJ2-1	TRBD2	CASSLSSGGYNEQFF	TGCGCCAGCAGCTTGTCTAGCGGGGGTTACAATGAGCAGTTCTTC
TRBV6-5	.	TRBJ2-5	.	CASRRQSGRQETQYF	TGTGCCAGCAGGCGCCAAAGCGGGCGACAAGAGACCCAGTACTTC
TRBV11-3	few	TRBJ2-5	TRBD1	CASSLRGRETQYF	TGTGCCAGCAGCTTGAGGGGGCGGGAGACCCAGTACTTC
TRBV11-3	once	TRBJ2-5	TRBD1	CASLGQAGGTQYF	TGTGCCAGCCTGGGACAGGCAGGGGGGACCCAGTACTTC
TRBV7-9	.	TRBJ1-5	.	CASSLAGANNQPQHF	TGTGCCAGCAGCTTAGCTGGGGCCAACAATCAGCCCCAGCATTTT
TRBV4-1	.	TRBJ1-2	.	CASSQAGANYGYTF	TGCGCCAGCAGCCAAGCCGGGGCTAACTATGGCTACACCTTC
TRBV9	few	TRBJ2-1	.	CASSLQTYNEQFF	TGTGCCAGCAGCTTGCAAACGTACAATGAGCAGTTCTTC
TRBV5-1	.	TRBJ1-4	TRBD1	CASRSGQLATNEKLFF	TGCGCCAGCAGGTCGGGACAGCTTGCAACTAATGAAAAACTGTTTTTT
TRBV7-9	.	TRBJ2-7	.	CASSPERNSYEQYF	TGTGCCAGCAGCCCTGAAAGGAACTCCTACGAGCAGTACTTC
TRBV12-5	.	TRBJ1-1	.	CASGLPDLHEDPTEAFF	TGTGCTAGTGGTTTGCCGGACTTACATGAAGACCCCACGGAAGCTTTCTTT
TRBV6-6	.	TRBJ1-5	.	CASSYSMRGVNQPQHF	TGTGCCAGCAGTTACTCGATGAGAGGGGTTAATCAGCCCCAGCATTTT
TRBV9	few	TRBJ1-3	.	CASSSLGSGNTIYF	TGTGCCAGCAGCTCGCTCGGCTCTGGAAACACCATATATTTT
TRBV30	.	TRBJ1-5	TRBD1	CAWSPLGQFNQPQHF	TGTGCCTGGAGCCCCCTGGGACAGTTCAATCAGCCCCAGCATTTT
TRBV5-1	.	TRBJ1-1	.	CASSSRTDMNTEAFF	TGCGCCAGCAGCTCCAGGACAGACATGAACACTGAAGCTTTCTTT
TRBV5-1	.	TRBJ2-5	.	CASSTHETQYF	TGCGCCAGCAGCACCCATGAGACCCAGTACTTC
TRBV6-6	.	TRBJ2-3	TRBD2	CASRQTSGGIGQYF	TGTGCCAGCAGACAGACTAGCGGGGGGATCGGGCAGTATTTT
TRBV4-1	once	TRBJ1-4	TRBD1	CASSQRPGQGATNEKLFF	TGCGCCAGCAGCCAAAGACCGGGACAGGGGGCAACTAATGAAAAACTGTTTTTT
TRBV19	.	TRBJ2-2	.	CASSAVLQANTGELFF	TGTGCCAGTAGTGCGGTTTTACAGGCGAACACCGGGGAGCTGTTTTTT